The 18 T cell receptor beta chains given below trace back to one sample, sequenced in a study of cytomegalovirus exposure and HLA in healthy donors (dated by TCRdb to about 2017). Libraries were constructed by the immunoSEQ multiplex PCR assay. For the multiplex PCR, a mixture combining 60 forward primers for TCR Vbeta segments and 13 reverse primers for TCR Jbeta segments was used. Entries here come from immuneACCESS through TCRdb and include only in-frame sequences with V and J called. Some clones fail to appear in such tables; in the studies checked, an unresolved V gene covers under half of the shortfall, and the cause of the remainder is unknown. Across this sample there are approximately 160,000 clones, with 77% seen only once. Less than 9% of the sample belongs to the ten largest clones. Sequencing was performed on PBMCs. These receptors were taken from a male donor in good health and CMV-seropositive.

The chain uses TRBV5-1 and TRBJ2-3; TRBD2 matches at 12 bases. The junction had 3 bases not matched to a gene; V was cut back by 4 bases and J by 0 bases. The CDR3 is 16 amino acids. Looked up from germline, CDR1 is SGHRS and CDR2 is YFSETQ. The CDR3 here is CASSQTSGGSTDTQYF. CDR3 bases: TGCGCCAGCAGCCAGACTAGCGGGGGTAGCACAGATACGCAGTATTTT.

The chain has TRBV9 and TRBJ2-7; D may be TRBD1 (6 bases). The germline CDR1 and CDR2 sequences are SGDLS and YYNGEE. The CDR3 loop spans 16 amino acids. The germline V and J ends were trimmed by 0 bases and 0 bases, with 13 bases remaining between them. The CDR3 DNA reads TGTGCCAGCAGCGTAGTGGACAGCCCCTCCTCCTACGAGCAGTACTTC. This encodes CASSVVDSPSSYEQYF.

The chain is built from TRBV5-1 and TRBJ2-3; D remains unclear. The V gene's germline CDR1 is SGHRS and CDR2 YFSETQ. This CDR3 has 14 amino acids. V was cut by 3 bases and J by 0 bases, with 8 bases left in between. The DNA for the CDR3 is TGCGCCAGCAGCTCCGCCACTAGCACAGATACGCAGTATTTT. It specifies CASSSATSTDTQYF.

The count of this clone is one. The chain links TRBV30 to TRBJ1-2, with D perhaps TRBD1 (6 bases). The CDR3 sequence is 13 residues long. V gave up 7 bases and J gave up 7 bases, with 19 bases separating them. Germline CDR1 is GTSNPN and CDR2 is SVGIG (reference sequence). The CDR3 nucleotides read TGTGCCTTTAGTCTCACAGGGCGGGCTGGCTACACCTTC. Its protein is CAFSLTGRAGYTF. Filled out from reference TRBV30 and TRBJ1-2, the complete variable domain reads SQTIHQWPATLVQPVGSPLSLECTVEGTSNPNLYWYRQAAGRGLQLLFYSVGIGQISSEVPQNLSASRPQDRQFILSSKKLLLSDSGFYLCAFSLTGRAGYTFGSGTRLTVV.

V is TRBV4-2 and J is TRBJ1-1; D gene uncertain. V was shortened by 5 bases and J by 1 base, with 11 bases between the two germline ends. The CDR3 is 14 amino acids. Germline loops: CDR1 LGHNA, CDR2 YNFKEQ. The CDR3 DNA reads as TGTGCCAGCAGCGGGCGTTTAGAGAACACTGAAGCTTTCTTT. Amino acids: CASSGRLENTEAFF.

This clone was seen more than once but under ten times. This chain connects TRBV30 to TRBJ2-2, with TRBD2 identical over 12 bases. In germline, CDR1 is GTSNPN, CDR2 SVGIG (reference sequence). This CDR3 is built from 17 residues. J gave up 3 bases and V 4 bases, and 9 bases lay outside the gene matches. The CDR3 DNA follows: TGTGCCTGGACTTTACTAGCGGGGGGCTTGGACACCGGGGAGCTGTTTTTT. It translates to CAWTLLAGGLDTGELFF.

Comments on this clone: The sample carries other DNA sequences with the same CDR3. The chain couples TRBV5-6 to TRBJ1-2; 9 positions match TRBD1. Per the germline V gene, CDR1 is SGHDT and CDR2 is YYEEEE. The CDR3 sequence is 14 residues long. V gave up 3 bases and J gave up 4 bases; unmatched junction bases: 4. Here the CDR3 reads CASSSGQGSYGYTF. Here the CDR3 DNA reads TGTGCCAGCAGCTCGGGACAGGGATCCTATGGCTACACCTTC.

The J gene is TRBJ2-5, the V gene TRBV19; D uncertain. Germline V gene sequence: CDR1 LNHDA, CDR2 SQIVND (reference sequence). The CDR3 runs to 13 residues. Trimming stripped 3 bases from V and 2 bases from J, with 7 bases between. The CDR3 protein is CASSMGSQETQYF. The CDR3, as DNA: TGTGCCAGTAGTATGGGCAGTCAAGAGACCCAGTACTTC. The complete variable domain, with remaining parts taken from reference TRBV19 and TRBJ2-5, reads DGGITQSPKYLFRKEGQNVTLSCEQNLNHDAMYWYRQDPGQGLRLIYYSQIVNDFQKGDIAEGYSVSREKKESFPLTVTSAQKNPTAFYLCASSMGSQETQYFGPGTRLLVL.

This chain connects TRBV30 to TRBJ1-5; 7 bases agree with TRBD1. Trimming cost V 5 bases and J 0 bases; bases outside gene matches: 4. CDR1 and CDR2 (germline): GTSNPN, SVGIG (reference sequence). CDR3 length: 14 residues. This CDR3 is CAWGTEYSNQPQHF. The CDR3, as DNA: TGTGCCTGGGGGACAGAATATAGCAATCAGCCCCAGCATTTT.

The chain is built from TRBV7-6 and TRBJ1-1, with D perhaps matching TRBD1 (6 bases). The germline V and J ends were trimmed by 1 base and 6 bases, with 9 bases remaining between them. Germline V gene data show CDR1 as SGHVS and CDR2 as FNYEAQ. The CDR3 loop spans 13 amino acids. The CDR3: CASSLGGGAEAFF. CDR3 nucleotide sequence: TGTGCCAGCAGCTTAGGAGGGGGGGCTGAAGCTTTCTTT.

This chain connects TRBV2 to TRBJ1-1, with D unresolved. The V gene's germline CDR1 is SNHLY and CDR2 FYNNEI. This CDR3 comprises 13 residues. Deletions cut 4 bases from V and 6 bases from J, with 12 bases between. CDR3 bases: TGTGCCAGCAGTGCCGGACTGAAATCTGAAGCTTTCTTT. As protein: CASSAGLKSEAFF.

Here the CDR3 reads CASSLDRRGNSPLHF. The DNA for the CDR3 is TGTGCCAGCAGCTTGGACAGACGCGGGAATTCACCCCTCCACTTT. This chain uses TRBV5-8 with TRBJ1-6; D is unclear. Germline loops: CDR1 SGHTS, CDR2 YDEGEE. Trimming shortened V by 0 bases and J by 7 bases, and 11 bases separated the two germline ends. This CDR3 contains 15 residues.

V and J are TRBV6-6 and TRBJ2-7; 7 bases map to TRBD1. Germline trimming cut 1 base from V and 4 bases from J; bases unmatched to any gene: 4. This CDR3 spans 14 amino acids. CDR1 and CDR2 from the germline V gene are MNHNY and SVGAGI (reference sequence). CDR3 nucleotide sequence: TGTGCCAGCAGTTACTTCGGGACAGTTTACGAGCAGTACTTC. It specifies CASSYFGTVYEQYF.

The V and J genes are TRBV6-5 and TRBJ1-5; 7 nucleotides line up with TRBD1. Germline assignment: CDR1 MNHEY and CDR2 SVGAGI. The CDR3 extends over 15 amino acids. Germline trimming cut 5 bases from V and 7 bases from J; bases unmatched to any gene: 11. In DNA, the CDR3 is TGTGCCAGCAGTGGCCCTGACAGGGCTTCACAGCCCCAGCATTTT. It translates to CASSGPDRASQPQHF.

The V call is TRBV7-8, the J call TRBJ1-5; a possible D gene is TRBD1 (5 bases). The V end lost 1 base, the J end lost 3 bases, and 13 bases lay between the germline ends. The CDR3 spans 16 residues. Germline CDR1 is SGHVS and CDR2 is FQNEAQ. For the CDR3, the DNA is TGTGCCAGCAGCTTAGAAGCAGCAGGGCCCAATCAGCCCCAGCATTTT. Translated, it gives CASSLEAAGPNQPQHF.

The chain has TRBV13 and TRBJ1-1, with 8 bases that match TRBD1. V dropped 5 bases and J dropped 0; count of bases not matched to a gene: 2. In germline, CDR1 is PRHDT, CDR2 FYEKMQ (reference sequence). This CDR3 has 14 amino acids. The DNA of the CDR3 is TGTGCCAGCAGCCTGGGACAGGTGAACACTGAAGCTTTCTTT. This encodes CASSLGQVNTEAFF.

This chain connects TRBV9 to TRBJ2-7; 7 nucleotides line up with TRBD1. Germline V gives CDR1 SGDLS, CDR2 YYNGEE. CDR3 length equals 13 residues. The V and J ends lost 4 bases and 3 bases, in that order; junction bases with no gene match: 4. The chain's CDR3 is CASSYRQGYEQYF. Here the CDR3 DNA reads TGTGCCAGCAGCTACCGACAGGGCTACGAGCAGTACTTC.

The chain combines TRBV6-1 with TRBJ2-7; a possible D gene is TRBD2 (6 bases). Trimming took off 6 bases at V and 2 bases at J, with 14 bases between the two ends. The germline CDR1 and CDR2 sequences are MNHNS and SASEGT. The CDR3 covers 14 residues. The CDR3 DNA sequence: TGTGCCAGCAGCCACCGGGACTTCGCCTACGAGCAGTACTTC. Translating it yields CASSHRDFAYEQYF.